This T cell receptor beta chain was documented in a study of regulatory T cells in long-lasting Graves disease (dated by TCRdb to 2020 to 2022). Broadly, across the study: Newly diagnosed Graves' disease patients had taken antithyroid drugs for less than 3 months. The study was registered as a clinical trial and conducted in China. A total of 35 or so samples underwent TCR sequencing: around 13 from persistent and roughly 20 from newly diagnosed Graves' disease patients. This study used TCR sequencing and RNA sequencing of peripheral blood to compare persistent Graves' disease patients against newly diagnosed Graves' disease patients.

Overall results and qualifications from the work: Sequencing and analysis were restricted to the TCR beta chain. A larger number of public clonotypes was shared among persistent patients (more than 2,500) than among newly diagnosed patients (around 970). Peripheral blood alone was examined, since thyroid tissue, which constituted the primary lesion, could not be accessed. TRBV28, TRBJ1-2 and TRBJ2-5 were preferentially used in persistent disease, while TRBV20-1 and TRBJ2-1 were favored in newly diagnosed disease. Persistent Graves' disease patients showed lower TCR Shannon entropy and fewer highly expanded clones than newly diagnosed patients, suggesting clonal expansion. As a limitation, the authors acknowledged that the small sample size may reduce accuracy.

The time point tag for this specimen amounts to: newly diagnosed GD, antithyroid drugs for less than 3 months. For both TCR sequencing and RNA sequencing, RNA was extracted from PBMCs using TRIzol. The diagnosis of Graves' disease followed American Thyroid Association guidelines. Patients were recruited from an endocrinology department in Xi'an, China. Each patient gave roughly 10 milliliters of peripheral blood, collected in an EDTA anticoagulant tube. Ficoll Paque Plus density gradient separation was used to isolate PBMCs, and no additional T cell sorting was done. An Agilent 2100 Bioanalyzer and agarose gel were used to check RNA quality, and a NanoDrop 2000 was used to measure RNA concentration. This clonotype has more than one count but fewer than ten. Its antigen remains unidentified. Per-nucleotide qualities are absent, and no much larger clonotype sits a single base away. The library was built by means of multiplex PCR. TCRdb records Illumina HiSeq 4000 as the sequencer. TCR beta libraries were built with iRepertoire HTBI primers and Arm-PCR amplification of CDR3 regions. Before sequencing, the PCR products went through gel purification. The original pipeline was this. A total of roughly 67 TRBV and more than twelve TRBJ segments were identified across samples and were used for gene usage analysis of CDR3 amino acid clonotypes. COPE and FqMerger were used to merge the filtered high-quality paired reads into contigs. BLAST was used to align contigs to IMGT TRBV, TRBD and TRBJ reference genes, and CDR3 was defined according to IMGT. Any clonotype with a frequency above 0.1% was classified as a highly expanded clone. Repertoire diversity was measured by Shannon entropy, and V-J evenness by the Gini coefficient. Clonotypes shared by more than one individual were considered public. TCRdb cleaned the public reads at Q25 with fastp, built clones with MiXCR and kept in-frame beta chains. Each CDR3 protein gets just one entry, which takes the most common genes and DNA from the rows behind it. TCRdb's processing, not the authors' own work, is the source of the V and J calls. This sample holds roughly 560,000 distinct CDR3 sequences; 15% to 20% were observed only once. Clones ranked in the top ten supply approximately 25% of the sample.

CDR1 and CDR2 are drawn from the germline V gene (reference sequence): SEHNR, FQNEAQ. Relative to germline, V is 4 bases shorter and J is 4 bases shorter, with 11 bases between their ends. Spanning cysteine to phenylalanine, the CDR3 consists of 15 amino acids. Only the CDR3 portion is preserved as DNA: 45 bases, with reading frame beginning at the first base. The same sample was also used in a study of T cells in Graves' hyperthyroidism and ophthalmopathy. Per the second study: Graves' hyperthyroidism was defined as stable when no progression to ophthalmopathy occurred over 18 months of follow-up. The hyperthyroidism patients were between 18 and 65 years old and newly diagnosed, with a disease duration of less than 2 months. Any patient with an uncontrolled infection, another autoimmune disease, pregnancy or lactation was excluded. Diagnoses were established on the basis of clinical symptoms, serum thyroxine and TRAb, thyroid ultrasound, and orbital computed tomography. A first-round RT-PCR of the TCR CDR3 used the HTBI primer set with the Qiagen OneStep RT-PCR kit. Most expanded thyroid clonotypes (frequency above 0.001) were also detected in blood, suggesting blood repertoires may reflect thyroid immune responses. A 13 V-J signature model separated ophthalmopathy from stable hyperthyroidism, with approximately 86% sensitivity and about 81% specificity in cross-validation and 80%/75% in testing. During validation, the model predicted progression to ophthalmopathy a median of approximately 7 months ahead of onset, with approximately 71% sensitivity and 72.22% specificity. TCR V-J signatures able to tell the groups apart were searched for in a discovery cohort of 90 to 100 patients, of whom over 40 had Graves' ophthalmopathy and more than 55 had stable Graves' hyperthyroidism. An independent validation cohort of under 20 hyperthyroidism patients and 17 patients who later progressed to ophthalmopathy tested prospective prediction of ophthalmopathy. The 90 to 100 discovery patients were randomly split 7:3 into training and test sets. In six Graves' hyperthyroidism patients, the study also compared T-cell repertoires from thyroid tissue with T-cell repertoires from blood. Once sampling was done, hyperthyroidism patients were given methimazole at a starting dose of 30 mg daily, whereas ophthalmopathy patients were given high-dose intravenous methylprednisolone. Libraries were constructed in a second round of multiplex PCR, after which size selection and purification were carried out. Sequencing of the libraries was done on an Illumina HiSeq2000 using paired-end 100 bp reads. SOAPnuke was used to process the raw data, with reads discarded if the reads contained adapters or uncalled bases, had a mean Phred below 15, or lacked an exact constant-primer or identifier match. High-quality paired reads were merged using COPE v1.2.5, and each unique nucleotide sequence was defined as a clonotype. MiTCR v1.1 was used to align clonotypes to the IMGT TRBV, TRBD and TRBJ reference segments. The analysis included only V-J combinations with a frequency above 0.0001, which together covered over 98% of the repertoires. A TCS score was defined as the ratio between F50 (clonal expansion) and ExV (chaos), using BLOSUM62-based TCRdist between CDR3 peptides within each V-J. Welch's t-statistics and random forest reduced 500 to 650 V-J features to 13, which were used in a naive Bayes classifier (R e1071). Sample size was not statistically predetermined, and investigators were not blinded to group allocation. The paper describes TCR Vbeta CDR3 sequencing of 140 or so peripheral blood samples, made up of around 41 ophthalmopathy patients, some 76 hyperthyroidism patients and about 17 progressor patients.

This clonotype originated in a middle-aged woman with Graves disease. Donor details come from another sample of the same person, matched by shared clones. This material consisted of peripheral blood mononuclear cells (PBMCs), taken at new diagnosis, from a patient treated with antithyroid drugs. The chain is made from TRBV7-9 and TRBJ1-6, with TRBD1 tentatively as D gene (5 bases match). The encoded CDR3 is CASSYVAGYNSPLHF. The nucleotide sequence is TGTGCCAGCAGCTATGTGGCAGGGTATAATTCACCCCTCCACTTT.